What follows are 20 T cell receptor beta chains derived from one specimen sequenced in a study of T cells in Graves' hyperthyroidism and ophthalmopathy (dated by TCRdb to between 2018 and 2021). The library came from multiplex PCR. Sequencing relied on an Illumina HiSeq 2000. TCR beta CDR3 regions were amplified from RNA transcripts. A first-round RT-PCR of the TCR CDR3 used the HTBI primer set with the Qiagen OneStep RT-PCR kit. TCRdb itself trimmed the public reads at Q25 with fastp, ran MiXCR and retained productive beta chains. Each record represents a unique CDR3 protein, reported with the most common genes and DNA among its rows. The sample table lists around 340,000 distinct CDR3 sequences, roughly 18% of them with a count of one. Clones ranked in the top ten supply approximately 49% of the sample. Specimen: blood. Every receptor here comes from a woman aged 45 to 65 with Graves' hyperthyroidism.

At least ten counts were recorded for this clonotype. This chain links TRBV5-1 with TRBJ2-4; D perhaps matches TRBD1 (6 bases). Trimming removed 0 bases from V and 8 bases from J, with 9 bases in between. CDR1 SGHRS and CDR2 YFSETQ come from the germline V gene. This CDR3 spans 13 amino acids. CDR3 in DNA: TGCGCCAGCAGCTTGGACAGGGTTGACATTCAGTACTTC. It is translated as CASSLDRVDIQYF.

This clonotype was picked up many times. The chain carries TRBV28 and TRBJ2-3, with D possibly TRBD1 on 6 matching bases. CDR1 is MDHEN, CDR2 SYDVKM, per germline. The CDR3 length is 12 residues. Trimming stripped 3 bases from V and 10 bases from J, with 11 bases between. Here the CDR3 reads CASSLTGRSQYF. CDR3 DNA sequence: TGTGCCAGCAGTTTGACAGGACGCTCGCAGTATTTT.

This clonotype was counted at least ten times. The J gene is TRBJ1-6, the V gene TRBV6-1; D is unresolved. CDR1 and CDR2 from the germline V gene are MNHNS and SASEGT. This CDR3 contains 14 residues. The V and J ends lost 5 bases and 7 bases respectively, with 12 bases between them. The CDR3, as DNA: TGTGCCAGCAGTTATCTGACTTTGAATTCACCCCTCCACTTT. This translates into CASSYLTLNSPLHF.

The CDR3 sequence is CSAGEPYNEQFF. The CDR3 nucleotides read TGCAGTGCAGGCGAACCTTACAATGAGCAGTTCTTC. The chain employs TRBV20-1 and TRBJ2-1; D call uncertain. The germline V gene has CDR1 DFQATT and CDR2 SNEGSKA (reference sequence). V dropped 6 bases and J dropped 4 bases, with 10 bases sitting between them. This CDR3 has 12 residues.

This clonotype occurred a few times. A junction boundary mismatches the germline segment, possibly from a read error. The chain employs TRBV7-8 and TRBJ2-2, with a possible D match to TRBD1 (5 bases). Germline loops: CDR1 SGHVS, CDR2 FQNEAQ. This CDR3 is built from 14 residues. The CDR3 sequence is CANSKGANTGELFF. CDR3 nucleotides: TGTGCCAACAGCAAAGGGGCTAACACCGGGGAGCTGTTTTTT.

This clonotype appeared many times. This sequence joins TRBV7-2 and TRBJ2-3; D not certain. The CDR3 has 14 amino acids. Germline V CDR1 and CDR2: SGHTA, FQGNSA. Deletions cut 3 bases from V and 2 bases from J, with 9 bases between. DNA for the CDR3: TGTGCCAGCAGCTTTAGCAGAATCACAGATACGCAGTATTTT. This translates into CASSFSRITDTQYF.

In its sample, this clonotype was seen a few times. The chain combines TRBV18 with TRBJ2-2; D uncertain. Trimming left V 5 bases short and J 0 bases short, with 13 bases between. The germline CDR1 and CDR2 sequences are KGHSH and LQKENI. CDR3 length: 16 amino acids. The chain's CDR3 is CASSIGFTSNTGELFF. The CDR3 nucleotides read TGTGCCAGCTCAATTGGCTTCACCTCGAACACCGGGGAGCTGTTTTTT.

This clonotype was seen repeatedly, ten times or more. J is TRBJ2-3 and V is TRBV11-2; 9 bases map to TRBD1. Germline CDR1 SGHAT, CDR2 FQNNGV. V shed 5 bases and J 3 bases; nucleotides not matched to a gene: 3. The CDR3 totals 14 residues. CDR3 DNA sequence: TGTGCCAGCAGCCAACAGGGGGCTACAGATACGCAGTATTTT. This encodes CASSQQGATDTQYF. Together with reference TRBV11-2 and TRBJ2-3, the CDR3 gives the full variable domain: EAGVAQSPRYKIIEKRQSVAFWCNPISGHATLYWYQQILGQGPKLLIQFQNNGVVDDSQLPKDRFSAERLKGVDSTLKIQPAKLEDSAVYLCASSQQGATDTQYFGPGTRLTVL.

This chain connects TRBV5-1 to TRBJ2-7, with D possibly TRBD2 on 5 matching bases. The CDR3 spans 12 residues. V was clipped by 2 bases and J by 7 bases, with 10 bases between them. Germline CDR1 is SGHRS and CDR2 is YFSETQ. Written as DNA, the CDR3 is TGCGCCAGCAGCTTCGCCGAGGGTGAGCAGTACTTC. Amino acid sequence: CASSFAEGEQYF.

This clonotype was observed many times. This chain uses TRBV11-1 with TRBJ1-1; D perhaps matches TRBD1 (6 bases). Germline CDR1 SGHAT, CDR2 FQDESV (reference sequence). The CDR3 is made up of 14 amino acids. Trimming removed 5 bases at V and 1 base at J, with 11 bases between. The CDR3 sequence: CASSRGQSNTEAFF. The DNA of the CDR3 is TGTGCCAGCAGCAGAGGACAGTCGAACACTGAAGCTTTCTTT. Based on the CDR3 plus reference TRBV11-1 and TRBJ1-1, the full variable domain is EAEVAQSPRYKITEKSQAVAFWCDPISGHATLYWYRQILGQGPELLVQFQDESVVDDSQLPKDRFSAERLKGVDSTLKIQPAELGDSAMYLCASSRGQSNTEAFFGQGTRLTVV.

The rearrangement links TRBV4-1 to TRBJ1-4, with TRBD1 identical over 10 bases. Germline values: CDR1 MGHRA, CDR2 YSYEKL. The trim removed 0 bases at V and 5 bases at J, leaving 6 bases unmatched. The CDR3 length is 17 residues. The CDR3, as DNA: TGCGCCAGCAGCCAAGATCCGCGGGGACAGGGGAATGAAAAACTGTTTTTT. Amino acid sequence: CASSQDPRGQGNEKLFF.

The chain carries TRBV7-8 and TRBJ2-3; D may be TRBD1 (5 bases). Looked up from germline, CDR1 is SGHVS and CDR2 is FQNEAQ. CDR3 length: 14 residues. Trimming left V 7 bases short and J 5 bases short, with 16 bases between. The CDR3 spells CASMGRQIGDTQYF. In DNA form, the CDR3 reads TGTGCCAGCATGGGTAGACAGATAGGAGATACGCAGTATTTT. Complete variable domain (other parts from reference TRBV7-8 and TRBJ2-3): GAGVSQSPRYKVAKRGQDVALRCDPISGHVSLFWYQQALGQGPEFLTYFQNEAQLDKSGLPSDRFFAERPEGSVSTLKIQRTQQEDSAVYLCASMGRQIGDTQYFGPGTRLTVL.

In its sample, this clonotype was seen many times. V usage is TRBV7-3 and J usage is TRBJ2-3, with 14 bases fitting TRBD2. CDR1 is SGHTA, CDR2 FQGTGA, per germline. The CDR3 covers 18 residues. After removal of 4 bases from V and 1 base from J, the junction contained 7 bases not matched to a gene. CDR3 residues: CASSSWTSGGPRTDTQYF. The CDR3 coding sequence is TGTGCCAGCAGCTCGTGGACTAGCGGGGGGCCACGCACAGATACGCAGTATTTT.

In this sample, this clonotype turned up many times. The chain couples TRBV27 to TRBJ2-7; 7 nucleotides align to TRBD1. Germline CDR1 MNHEY, CDR2 SMNVEV (reference sequence). The trim removed 6 bases at V and 3 bases at J, leaving 11 bases unmatched. The CDR3 spans 15 residues. The CDR3 DNA reads TGTGCCAGCAGCTATTCACCAGACAGGGACTACGAGCAGTACTTC. Amino acids: CASSYSPDRDYEQYF.

This clonotype showed up many times. The chain couples TRBV30 to TRBJ1-1; no clear D. The ends were cut back, 4 bases at V and 5 bases at J, with 14 bases in the middle. The CDR3 has 13 residues. Germline CDR1 is GTSNPN and CDR2 is SVGIG (reference sequence). CDR3 sequence: CAWMRVLSTEAFF. The CDR3 DNA follows: TGTGCCTGGATGCGAGTCTTGAGTACTGAAGCTTTCTTT. The full variable domain, completed using reference TRBV30 and TRBJ1-1, is SQTIHQWPATLVQPVGSPLSLECTVEGTSNPNLYWYRQAAGRGLQLLFYSVGIGQISSEVPQNLSASRPQDRQFILSSKKLLLSDSGFYLCAWMRVLSTEAFFGQGTRLTVV.

This clonotype showed up just a few times. Mismatch with germline at one junction end may stem from a read error. The chain combines TRBV30 with TRBJ1-1; 8 bases line up with TRBD1. The V gene's germline CDR1 is GTSNPN and CDR2 SVGIG (reference sequence). This CDR3 spans 15 amino acids. The CDR3 DNA sequence: TGTGCCTGGAGTCCTTGGACAGGGCCCGCTACTGGAGCTTTCTTT. It is translated as CAWSPWTGPATGAFF.

This clonotype showed up just a few times. The chain employs TRBV20-1 and TRBJ2-3, with 15 bases aligning to TRBD2. Germline lookup yields CDR1 DFQATT and CDR2 SNEGSKA (reference sequence). Trimming cost V 6 bases and J 2 bases; bases outside gene matches: 24. This CDR3 spans 22 amino acids. The CDR3 protein is CSAYQTGTGTSGRLFDTDTQYF. CDR3 nucleotide sequence: TGCAGTGCCTATCAGACGGGGACCGGGACTAGCGGGAGGTTGTTTGACACAGATACGCAGTATTTT.

This clonotype was counted between two and nine times. The V and J genes are TRBV6-1 and TRBJ2-1; 7 nucleotides align to TRBD1. Germline V CDR1 and CDR2: MNHNS, SASEGT. Germline trimming cut 2 bases from V and 7 bases from J; bases unmatched to any gene: 8. The CDR3 has 15 amino acids. For the CDR3, the DNA is TGTGCCAGCAGTGAATCTAGGACAGGTTGGAATGAGCAGTTCTTC. Its translation is CASSESRTGWNEQFF.

This sequence joins TRBV15 and TRBJ2-3, with D unclear. Between the trimmed V and J ends, which lost 4 bases and 4 bases, there was a span of 9 bases. Germline V gene lookup returns CDR1 LNHNV and CDR2 YYDKDF (reference sequence). The CDR3 has 13 residues. The chain's CDR3 is CATSTSLADTQYF. CDR3 nucleotide sequence: TGTGCCACCAGCACGTCGTTGGCAGATACGCAGTATTTT.

This clonotype has more than one count but fewer than ten. The chain has TRBV2 and TRBJ2-7; D gene unclear. There are 13 residues in the CDR3. Per germline, CDR1 SNHLY and CDR2 FYNNEI. V was trimmed by 1 base and J by 2 bases, leaving 6 bases between them. CDR3 DNA: TGTGCCAGCAGTGAAGAAGGGACCTACGAGCAGTACGTC. Encoded protein: CASSEEGTYEQYV.